The clone carrying this TCR beta chain has more than one count but fewer than ten. Researchers drew blood RNA from unsorted whole blood and extracted germline DNA as well. The sample comes from a study of tumor-infiltrating lymphocytes in primary liver carcinoma. Synthesis of TCR beta cDNA was carried out from 450 to 650 ng total RNA with a constant-region primer. Researchers made the TCR beta libraries by running three nested multiplex PCR rounds with slightly modified ARM-PCR. TRBV1-TRBV30 forward primers paired with a C-beta reverse primer drove the first two PCR rounds, 10 cycles each. MiXCR, run by TCRdb on the multiplex PCR reads, gives a single entry per CDR3 protein. The sample holds more than 150,000 distinct CDR3 sequences; less than 65% are singletons and the top ten take around three quarters. J was trimmed by 5 bases and V by 2 bases; bases with no gene match: 3. The V gene's germline CDR1 is MDHEN and CDR2 SYDVKM. This CDR3 is built from 14 residues.

The sequenced sample consisted of peripheral blood. This TCR derives from a man aged 35 to 55 with primary liver carcinoma and hepatitis B virus infection. The chain has TRBV28 and TRBJ2-1, with TRBD1 matching 7 bases. The CDR3 DNA reads TGTGCCAGCAGTTTAAGGGGGCACAACAATGAGCAGTTCTTC. This gives the protein CASSLRGHNNEQFF.